This T cell receptor beta chain stems from a study of regulatory T cells in long-lasting Graves disease. For this clonotype: A much more abundant neighbour one base away suggests this may be a read error.

Time point specified: newly diagnosed GD, antithyroid drugs for less than 3 months. RNA extracted from PBMCs served as the sequencing template. Germline loops: CDR1 PRHDT, CDR2 FYEKMQ (reference sequence). This CDR3 comprises 15 residues. V lost 7 bases and J lost 7, with 23 bases in between. With iRepertoire HTBI primers and Arm-PCR of CDR3 regions, TCR beta libraries were built. TCRdb passed the multiplex PCR reads through MiXCR, listing each CDR3 protein once. The sample yields a few hundred thousand distinct CDR3 sequences, 15% to 20% seen once. The same data also went into a second study, on T cells in Graves' hyperthyroidism and ophthalmopathy.

Sequenced here: peripheral blood mononuclear cells (PBMCs), sampled at new diagnosis, from a patient treated with antithyroid drugs. This sequence originates from a young woman with Graves disease. The rearrangement joins TRBV13 to TRBJ2-7; D tentatively fits TRBD1 or TRBD2 (7 bases each). The CDR3 coding sequence is TGTGCCAGCACCCTCCAGGGGGGGGGGCCGGGTGAGCAGTACTTC. Protein sequence: CASTLQGGGPGEQYF.